Presented here are 13 T cell receptor beta chains from one specimen sequenced in a study of blood T cell repertoires in COVID-19. The table came from immunoSEQ multiplex PCR; TCRdb's copy has only in-frame clones and leaves some out. The profile shows 230,000 or so clones, around 84% of them singletons. The sequencing input was peripheral blood. The source is a man in his forties who had recovered from COVID-19.

The chain employs TRBV4-3 and TRBJ2-1; perhaps TRBD2 as D (7 bases). Trimming left V 0 bases short and J 4 bases short, with 16 bases between. Per germline, CDR1 LGHNA and CDR2 YSLEER. This CDR3 is built from 17 residues. The CDR3 here is CASSQDYGGLGYNEQFF. CDR3 nucleotides: TGCGCCAGCAGCCAAGATTACGGGGGGCTGGGGTACAATGAGCAGTTCTTC.

The rearrangement uses TRBV6-2 or TRBV6-3 and TRBJ2-7, with unresolved D. Germline V gene data show CDR1 as MNHEY and CDR2 as SVGEGT. With 0 bases removed from V and 6 bases from J, the gap between germline ends came to 27 bases. The CDR3 extends over 19 amino acids. The CDR3 sequence: CASSYSIYRVVNNGGEQYF. CDR3 sequence (DNA): TGTGCCAGCAGTTACTCGATTTACCGGGTTGTCAATAACGGTGGCGAGCAGTACTTC.

A few counts support this clone. The chain couples TRBV19 to TRBJ1-4, with D maybe TRBD1 (6 bases). The germline V and J ends were trimmed by 9 bases and 7 bases, with 21 bases remaining between them. Germline CDR1 is LNHDA and CDR2 is SQIVND (reference sequence). This CDR3 is 15 amino acids long. CDR3 DNA sequence: TGTGCCAGCGGATCCCTTGGGGGGGCGGGTGAAAAACTGTTTTTT. As protein: CASGSLGGAGEKLFF.

The rearrangement uses TRBV29-1 and TRBJ1-1; the D gene is possibly TRBD1 (6 bases). The CDR3 is made up of 15 amino acids. Trimming shortened V by 4 bases and J by 3 bases, and 18 bases separated the two germline ends. Germline V gene sequence: CDR1 SQVTM, CDR2 ANQGSEA. The CDR3 spells CSVASGTQTYTEAFF. DNA of the CDR3: TGCAGCGTTGCCTCCGGGACACAGACGTACACTGAAGCTTTCTTT.

The rearrangement uses TRBV9 and TRBJ2-6; 9 bases fit TRBD1. The V segment lost 3 bases and the J segment 4 bases; nucleotides outside the gene matches: 11. This CDR3 comprises 18 residues. Germline CDR1 and CDR2: SGDLS and YYNGEE. This chain's CDR3 is CASSDKGQGHTGANVLTF. Written as DNA, the CDR3 is TGTGCCAGCAGCGACAAGGGACAGGGACATACCGGGGCCAACGTCCTGACTTTC.

This chain links TRBV5-4 with TRBJ2-7; 10 bases align to TRBD2. With 0 bases clipped from V and 3 bases from J, the junction kept 3 bases outside the gene matches. The CDR3 contains 15 residues. CDR1 and CDR2 from the germline V gene are SGHNT and YYREEE (reference sequence). CDR3 in amino acids: CASSLAAGGDYEQYF. The CDR3 nucleotides are TGTGCCAGCAGCTTGGCAGCGGGGGGGGACTACGAGCAGTACTTC.

This chain uses TRBV29-1 with TRBJ1-2; TRBD1 matches at 8 bases. The CDR3 consists of 12 residues. Unmatched junction bases numbered 7, after V lost 5 bases and J lost 8 bases. CDR1 and CDR2 from the germline V gene are SQVTM and ANQGSEA. The CDR3 spells CSVPRQGSGYTF. The CDR3, as DNA: TGCAGCGTTCCGCGACAGGGGTCCGGCTACACCTTC.

This clone was counted at least ten times. The chain joins TRBV27 to TRBJ2-3; a weak D match, TRBD1 (6 bases). The germline V gene has CDR1 MNHEY and CDR2 SMNVEV (reference sequence). V lost 3 bases and J 6 bases, leaving 10 bases between the germline ends. The CDR3 contains 13 residues. The CDR3 sequence: CASSFQGTDTQYF. CDR3 nucleotides: TGTGCCAGCAGTTTCCAGGGGACCGATACGCAGTATTTT.

This clone was detected once. The V call is TRBV11-2, the J call TRBJ2-3; 11 nucleotides match TRBD2. The CDR3 contains 15 residues. After removal of 7 bases from V and 5 bases from J, the junction contained 8 bases not matched to a gene. The germline V gene encodes CDR1 SGHAT and CDR2 FQNNGV. CDR3 in amino acids: CASNSLAGGRDTQYF. The CDR3 DNA reads TGTGCCAGCAACTCCCTAGCGGGGGGCCGAGATACGCAGTATTTT.

The chain has TRBV6-5 and TRBJ2-7; TRBD2 matches at 9 bases. V trimming: 0 bases; J trimming: 2 bases; junction bases outside the gene matches: 2. The CDR3 totals 15 residues. Germline lookup yields CDR1 MNHEY and CDR2 SVGAGI. CDR3: CASSYSVAGAYEQYF. In nucleotides, the CDR3 is TGTGCCAGCAGTTACTCGGTAGCGGGGGCCTACGAGCAGTACTTC.

J is TRBJ2-5 and V is TRBV24-1; D gene ambiguous. V shed 6 bases and J shed 5 bases, with 9 bases lying between them. This CDR3 contains 12 residues. Germline CDR1 KGHDR, CDR2 SFDVKD. The CDR3 is CATSPLSETQYF. The CDR3, as DNA: TGTGCCACCAGTCCACTGTCTGAGACCCAGTACTTC.

The count of this clone is one. In DNA form, the CDR3 reads TGTGCCAGTGGGGACAGGGGCGATTCACCCCTCCACTTT. Its protein is CASGDRGDSPLHF. V and J are TRBV19 and TRBJ1-6; 10 bases map to TRBD1. The germline CDR1 and CDR2 sequences are LNHDA and SQIVND (reference sequence). The V gene end was trimmed by 8 bases and the J gene end by 8 bases; junction bases not matched to a gene: 3. This CDR3 has 13 amino acids.

The rearrangement joins TRBV2 to TRBJ2-1, with 11 positions matching TRBD2. This CDR3 region has 14 residues. V was pared by 11 bases and J by 6 bases, with 9 bases of the junction left unmatched. Per germline, CDR1 SNHLY and CDR2 FYNNEI. The CDR3, as DNA: TGTGCCGGAGAGACTAGCGGGGTCGTCAATGAGCAGTTCTTC. This sequence encodes CAGETSGVVNEQFF.